Listed here are 20 T cell receptor beta chains from one sample, sequenced in a study of shared clonotypes between healthy human individuals. Measured with immunoSEQ multiplex PCR; TCRdb has only the in-frame clones, and not every one. The repertoire consists of roughly 2.2 million clones, with around 90% occurring once and the leading ten covering about 0.36%. Sequenced material: naive CD4+ T cells from PBMCs. The subset denotes: CD45RA+ positively selected. These receptors originate from a man aged 18 to 29 in good health. Some clones in this sample may be carry-over from other donors' samples.

In its sample, this clone was seen a few times. CDR3 loop: CASSSRLARGTYGYTF. The CDR3 region has the DNA TGTGCCAGCAGCTCTCGCTTGGCCAGGGGAACTTATGGCTACACCTTC. The V and J genes are TRBV7-9 and TRBJ1-2, with D possibly matching TRBD1 (6 bases). V was cut by 4 bases and J by 5 bases, with 20 bases left in between. Germline CDR1 reads SEHNR; CDR2 reads FQNEAQ (reference sequence). This CDR3 has 16 amino acids.

The chain recombines TRBV5-1 with TRBJ1-2; D unclear. The germline CDR1 and CDR2 sequences are SGHRS and YFSETQ. CDR3 length: 16 amino acids. V shed 0 bases and J shed 5 bases, with 17 bases lying between them. CDR3 bases: TGCGCCAGCAGCTTGGCAGGTTTATCCCTGGCGTATGGCTACACCTTC. It is translated as CASSLAGLSLAYGYTF.

The J gene is TRBJ2-3, the V gene TRBV7-9; the D is unclear. The CDR3 runs 14 residues. Trimming took off 3 bases at V and 2 bases at J, with 9 bases between the two ends. In germline, CDR1 is SEHNR, CDR2 FQNEAQ (reference sequence). In DNA, the CDR3 is TGTGCCAGCAGCTTGGACCAATCCACAGATACGCAGTATTTT. Translation gives CASSLDQSTDTQYF.

The V and J genes are TRBV11-3 and TRBJ2-1; D not certain. With 2 bases removed from V and 9 bases from J, the gap between germline ends came to 8 bases. The germline V gene encodes CDR1 SGHNT and CDR2 YENEEA. CDR3 length equals 12 residues. CDR3 sequence reads: CASSLFLGEQFF. CDR3 in DNA: TGTGCCAGCAGCTTATTTTTAGGTGAGCAGTTCTTC.

The rearrangement links TRBV6-1 to TRBJ1-2, with a tentative D call TRBD1 (5 bases). V lost 4 bases, J lost 4 bases, and 10 bases lay in between. There are 13 residues in the CDR3. Germline CDR1 and CDR2: MNHNS and SASEGT. The CDR3 region has the DNA TGTGCCAGCAGTGTGGAAAGGGGCTATGGCTACACCTTC. This sequence encodes CASSVERGYGYTF.

The chain uses TRBV7-2 and TRBJ2-2; 8 nucleotides match TRBD2. This CDR3 region has 15 residues. Germline CDR1 reads SGHTA; CDR2 reads FQGNSA. J lost 7 bases, V lost 2 bases, and 6 bases had no gene match. The CDR3 here is CASSLTAGGGGELFF. The CDR3 bases are TGTGCCAGCAGCTTAACGGCGGGAGGCGGCGGGGAGCTGTTTTTT.

The chain is built from TRBV28 and TRBJ2-2; D remains ambiguous. V gave up 6 bases and J gave up 0 bases, with 11 bases separating them. The CDR3 covers 15 residues. The germline gives CDR1 MDHEN, CDR2 SYDVKM. CDR3 amino acids: CASSPPAANTGELFF. CDR3 sequence (DNA): TGTGCCAGCAGCCCGCCCGCCGCGAACACCGGGGAGCTGTTTTTT.

The J gene is TRBJ2-5, the V gene TRBV19; 10 nucleotides line up with TRBD2. Losses at the gene ends were 1 base for V and 5 bases for J; bases not matched to a gene: 4. There are 15 residues in the CDR3. CDR1 LNHDA and CDR2 SQIVND come from the germline V gene (reference sequence). The CDR3 sequence: CASSIASGSWETQYF. CDR3 nucleotide sequence: TGTGCCAGTAGTATAGCTAGCGGGAGTTGGGAGACCCAGTACTTC.

The rearrangement uses TRBV5-4 and TRBJ2-5; 9 bases are a match to TRBD1. V was pared by 2 bases and J by 4 bases, with 9 bases of the junction left unmatched. The CDR3 runs to 16 residues. In germline, CDR1 is SGHNT, CDR2 YYREEE (reference sequence). In DNA, the CDR3 is TGTGCCAGCAGCTTCTCGACAGGGGGAGAAAGAGAGACCCAGTACTTC. Translated, it gives CASSFSTGGERETQYF.

This chain uses TRBV2 with TRBJ2-3, with 8 bases matching TRBD2. The ends lost 3 bases at V and 5 bases at J; junction bases unmatched: 10. CDR3 length: 16 amino acids. Per the germline V gene, CDR1 is SNHLY and CDR2 is FYNNEI. The CDR3 reads CASSEGVAGGLDTQYF. CDR3 nucleotide sequence: TGTGCCAGCAGTGAGGGGGTGGCGGGAGGTTTAGATACGCAGTATTTT.

This clone was counted a few times. The chain carries TRBV7-3 and TRBJ2-1, with 7 bases matching TRBD2. In germline, CDR1 is SGHTA, CDR2 FQGTGA. V dropped 2 bases and J dropped 0; count of bases not matched to a gene: 7. CDR3 length: 17 residues. The CDR3 DNA sequence: TGTGCCAGCAGCTTATTCAGCGGGACGAGCTCCTACAATGAGCAGTTCTTC. Translated, it gives CASSLFSGTSSYNEQFF.

J is TRBJ2-5 and V is TRBV28, with a possible D match to TRBD2 (6 bases). Trimming removed 4 bases at V and 9 bases at J, with 24 bases between. From germline, CDR1 is MDHEN and CDR2 SYDVKM. There are 16 residues in the CDR3. The CDR3 region has the DNA TGTGCCAGCAGTTCATCCGGGACTCCCGAGGCATGGGCCCAGTACTTC. Residues: CASSSSGTPEAWAQYF.

Comments on this clone: Within the sample, other DNA sequences also encode this same CDR3. The chain is built from TRBV18 and TRBJ2-7, with 8 bases fitting TRBD2. Germline CDR1 reads KGHSH; CDR2 reads LQKENI. The CDR3 is 15 residues long. Trimming removed 3 bases from V and 1 base from J; junction bases left unmatched: 5. DNA of the CDR3: TGTGCCAGCTCACCGCCTAGCGGGTCGTCCTACGAGCAGTACTTC. As protein: CASSPPSGSSYEQYF.

Details on this clone: Additional DNA sequences in this sample encode the identical CDR3. This rearrangement joins TRBV6-5 to TRBJ1-3; D remains ambiguous. Trimming shortened V by 0 bases and J by 2 bases, and 8 bases separated the two germline ends. CDR3 length equals 15 residues. Germline loops: CDR1 MNHEY, CDR2 SVGAGI. The DNA of the CDR3 is TGTGCCAGCAGTTACTCCGGGCAGCCTGGAAACACCATATATTTT. Amino acid sequence: CASSYSGQPGNTIYF.

In the case of this clone: This CDR3 is also generated by other DNA sequences in the sample. The chain is built from TRBV28 and TRBJ2-3, with D maybe TRBD2 (7 bases). This CDR3 region has 15 residues. V gave up 2 bases and J gave up 0 bases, with 9 bases separating them. Germline V gene lookup returns CDR1 MDHEN and CDR2 SYDVKM. CDR3 sequence reads: CASSLAGASTDTQYF. CDR3 DNA: TGTGCCAGCAGTTTAGCGGGGGCTAGCACAGATACGCAGTATTTT.

In the case of this clone: The sample contains more than one DNA sequence encoding this CDR3. The rearrangement joins TRBV5-1 to TRBJ2-3; D ambiguous. Germline CDR1 is SGHRS and CDR2 is YFSETQ. The CDR3 sequence is 13 residues long. V lost 2 bases, J lost 2 bases, and 6 bases lay in between. The CDR3 DNA reads TGCGCCAGCAGCTTAATTCCCACAGATACGCAGTATTTT. It encodes CASSLIPTDTQYF.

The V and J genes are TRBV18 and TRBJ1-1; no definite D call. V lost 2 bases and J 0 bases, leaving 7 bases between the germline ends. The V gene's germline CDR1 is KGHSH and CDR2 LQKENI. The CDR3 is 14 amino acids. The CDR3 sequence is CASSPVVMNTEAFF. The CDR3 DNA reads as TGTGCCAGCTCACCAGTGGTAATGAACACTGAAGCTTTCTTT.

This clone appeared once. The genes are TRBV2 and TRBJ2-7; D is unresolved. CDR1 and CDR2 (germline): SNHLY, FYNNEI. The CDR3 totals 13 residues. The V gene lost 6 bases and the J gene lost 7 bases, with 16 bases spanning the gap. The CDR3 here is CASRDPLEGEQYF. In nucleotides, the CDR3 is TGTGCCAGCAGGGACCCCTTAGAAGGGGAGCAGTACTTC. The full variable domain, its missing parts supplied by reference TRBV2 and TRBJ2-7, is EPEVTQTPSHQVTQMGQEVILRCVPISNHLYFYWYRQILGQKVEFLVSFYNNEISEKSEIFDDQFSVERPDGSNFTLKIRSTKLEDSAMYFCASRDPLEGEQYFGPGTRLTVT.

J is TRBJ2-3 and V is TRBV11-2; D ambiguous. Germline CDR1 SGHAT, CDR2 FQNNGV. Trimming removed 4 bases at V and 2 bases at J, with 16 bases between. This CDR3 comprises 16 residues. CDR3 residues: CASSSGVQPYTDTQYF. The CDR3 DNA sequence: TGTGCCAGCAGCTCAGGAGTCCAACCATACACAGATACGCAGTATTTT. The full variable domain, its missing parts supplied by reference TRBV11-2 and TRBJ2-3, is EAGVAQSPRYKIIEKRQSVAFWCNPISGHATLYWYQQILGQGPKLLIQFQNNGVVDDSQLPKDRFSAERLKGVDSTLKIQPAKLEDSAVYLCASSSGVQPYTDTQYFGPGTRLTVL.

V usage is TRBV7-2 and J usage is TRBJ2-7; tentatively, D is TRBD1 or TRBD2 (5 bases each). Trimming shortened V by 4 bases and J by 6 bases, and 19 bases separated the two germline ends. From germline, CDR1 is SGHTA and CDR2 FQGNSA. The CDR3 loop spans 15 amino acids. The CDR3 nucleotides are TGTGCCAGCAGCTCTACCGGGACCCGAATGCGCGAGCAGTACTTC. Its translation: CASSSTGTRMREQYF.